Described below is a single T cell receptor beta chain sequence and its context. This clonotype was detected a few times. The clone's antigen remains unknown. No much larger clonotype is one base removed from it; base qualities were not supplied. Based on the germline V gene, the CDR1 and CDR2 sequences are MGHRA and YSYEKL. The trim is 1 base for V and 0 bases for J, with a gap of 13 bases between the germline ends. Taken from cysteine to phenylalanine, the CDR3 has 17 residues. The kept DNA is CDR3 alone, 51 bases in frame from the first base. The data derive from a study of blood T cells in healthy people across ages (dated by TCRdb to between 2014 and 2017). For the wider study: In model experiments, template switching captured about one uniquely barcoded TCR beta cDNA molecule for every two T cells. Using deep sequencing normalized with unique cDNA molecular identifiers, the study measured how TCR beta repertoire diversity changes with age. Four age groups were formed from the donors: young (average approximately 15 years), middle-aged (approximately 39), aged (approximately 60) and long-lived (about 80). To avoid experimental bias, donors of different ages were distributed randomly across sequencing lanes. Using the same blood draw, the study looked at two additional independent replicas of 1 million unique cDNA reads for two donors, one aged 18 to 30 and the other aged 80 or older. Overall study outcomes, separate from this receptor: Bulk unsorted PBMC profiling prevented conclusive comparison of naive and antigen-experienced compartments. Observed TCR beta diversity per million T cells fell roughly linearly with age, and a significant reduction was already apparent by age approximately 41. The CMV infection status of donors was not known, potentially confounding age-related changes in expanded clonotypes. A strong correlation was found between observed TCR beta diversity and the percentage of naive T cells measured by flow cytometry. Total diversity estimates from one million sequenced T cells were considered lower bounds and underestimates. Compared with the aged group, the long-lived group had more naive CD4+ T cells, fewer expanded clones and increased TCR diversity, suggesting age selection.

Donors were 30 to 45 systemically healthy Caucasian individuals from Russia aged roughly 6 to 95 years. Approximately 9.7 milliliters of peripheral blood were drawn from each donor into EDTA-treated Vacutainer tubes. Ficoll-Paque density-gradient centrifugation was used to isolate PBMCs, with at least 7 million obtained per sample. Trizol reagent was used to extract total RNA from PBMCs, with at least 5.5 micrograms per sample. For every donor, an aliquot of PBMCs went through flow cytometry to measure the percentages of naive CD45RAhigh/CD27high T cells. Receptor libraries were prepared by 5' RACE. TCRdb lists the instrument as Illumina HiSeq 2500. The second PCR ran for about 6 to 12 cycles and used a J-beta primer mix along with a sample-barcoded 5' primer. A unique molecular identifier was introduced onto each TCR beta cDNA molecule by a template-switch 5' adaptor carrying 12 random nucleotides. At least 2.5 million CDR3-containing paired-end reads were obtained from each sample. All of the RNA was converted into first-strand cDNA using the Mint cDNA synthesis kit, with a TRBC-specific oligonucleotide serving as the primer. Following uracil-DNA glycosylase treatment, a first 18-cycle PCR with universal primers M1SS and BC2_uni_R was performed on all cDNA. In the original analysis: For normalization, 1 million high-quality reads were randomly selected from each sample, with every read carrying a distinct molecular identifier. Reads sharing molecular identifiers were discarded rather than binned into consensus sequences. MiTCR, set to a Q25 quality threshold and the strictest error-elimination algorithm, was used for CDR3 identification, clonotype clustering and error correction. A nonparametric unseen species model using Euler transformation provided a lower-bound estimate of total TCR beta diversity. TCRdb reran the public reads through fastp at Q25 and MiXCR, keeping productive beta chains. Here each entry gathers all rows of one CDR3 protein and keeps the most common genes and DNA. None of the V and J calls come from the authors' own analysis; TCRdb made them. The sample records 700,000 or so distinct CDR3 sequences, less than 45% of which are singletons. The top ten constitute about 30% of the sample.

The specimen was blood. This sequence originates from a man older than 75 in good health. The receptor chain draws on TRBV4-1 and TRBJ2-1; no D gene call is confident. The nucleotides are TGCGCCAGCAGCCAAGCCGCCCCCCCGAGCTCCTACAATGAGCAGTTCTTC. Translation gives CASSQAAPPSSYNEQFF.